Below are 29 T cell receptor beta chains sequenced from a single sample in a study of a mutant IDH1 vaccine in newly diagnosed glioma. Described time point: week 5, during vaccination. The vaccine gave 300 ug of a 20-mer mutant IDH1 peptide subcutaneously per dose. No antigen has been identified for these receptors. Using immunoSEQ multiplex PCR, the repertoire was profiled, and TCRdb retains in-frame clones only, with some absent. The sample includes about 58,000 clones, approximately 79% of them seen just once. The starting material was PBMCs, obtained from a glioma patient whose treatment included an IDH1 peptide vaccine. These receptor sequences come from a woman between 50 and 59 years old with glioma.

In regard to this clone: Within the sample, other DNA sequences also encode this same CDR3. This sequence joins TRBV29-1 and TRBJ2-5; D tentatively fits TRBD1 or TRBD2 (5 bases each). CDR1 and CDR2 from the germline V gene are SQVTM and ANQGSEA. This CDR3 contains 12 residues. V was shortened by 6 bases and J by 2 bases, with 10 bases between the two germline ends. The CDR3 protein is CSVGDGQETQYF. CDR3 DNA: TGCAGCGTAGGGGACGGACAAGAGACCCAGTACTTC.

The sample holds many counts of this clone. The CDR3 region is CASGHFRGRDEQYF. The CDR3 DNA is TGTGCCAGCGGCCATTTCCGGGGGAGGGACGAGCAGTACTTC. This chain connects TRBV6-5 to TRBJ2-7; 7 nucleotides agree with TRBD2. Per germline, CDR1 MNHEY and CDR2 SVGAGI. V shed 8 bases, J shed 5 bases, and the junction held 12 bases outside the gene matches. The CDR3 length is 14 residues.

The chain carries TRBV5-1 and TRBJ2-3; D gene uncertain. The CDR3 covers 14 residues. V was clipped by 0 bases and J by 1 base, with 6 bases between them. Germline V gives CDR1 SGHRS, CDR2 YFSETQ. The CDR3 region has the DNA TGCGCCAGCAGCTTGGAAGGACGCACAGATACGCAGTATTTT. Residues: CASSLEGRTDTQYF.

Comments on this clone: The identical CDR3 is also encoded by other nucleotide sequences in the sample. V is TRBV19 and J is TRBJ2-7; tentatively, D is TRBD1 (5 bases). CDR3 size: 13 residues. Germline CDR1 LNHDA, CDR2 SQIVND (reference sequence). Trimming shortened V by 1 base and J by 7 bases, and 11 bases separated the two germline ends. The DNA for the CDR3 is TGTGCCAGTAGTATAGCCCAGGGCGATGAGCAGTACTTC. It translates to CASSIAQGDEQYF.

The V and J genes are TRBV9 and TRBJ2-1; 7 nucleotides line up with TRBD1. V shed 3 bases and J 6 bases; nucleotides not matched to a gene: 21. Germline assignment: CDR1 SGDLS and CDR2 YYNGEE. This CDR3 is built from 19 residues. CDR3 in amino acids: CASSETLQNRQGRGNEQFF. Here the CDR3 DNA reads TGTGCCAGCAGCGAGACCCTCCAAAACCGACAGGGTAGGGGCAATGAGCAGTTCTTC.

The CDR3 here is CASSLDPRQPSLQLNIQYF. CDR3 sequence (DNA): TGTGCCAGCAGCTTAGATCCAAGACAGCCAAGCTTGCAATTAAACATTCAGTACTTC. This chain joins TRBV7-2 and TRBJ2-4, with D perhaps matching TRBD1 (5 bases). The CDR3 spans 19 residues. V was pared by 1 base and J by 6 bases, with 25 bases between. The germline CDR1 and CDR2 sequences are SGHTA and FQGNSA.

The chain has TRBV5-6 and TRBJ2-7; 7 nucleotides match TRBD1. This CDR3 region has 16 residues. CDR1 SGHDT and CDR2 YYEEEE come from the germline V gene. With 3 bases clipped from V and 1 base from J, the junction kept 10 bases outside the gene matches. The CDR3 nucleotides read TGTGCCAGCAGCTGGGTTGACAGACAGGGATCCTACGAGCAGTACTTC. Translated: CASSWVDRQGSYEQYF.

The V gene is TRBV7-8, the J gene TRBJ2-7; a possible D gene is TRBD2 (5 bases). Trimming took off 2 bases at V and 2 bases at J, with 10 bases between the two ends. The CDR3 has 14 residues. Germline CDR1 SGHVS, CDR2 FQNEAQ. The CDR3 nucleotides are TGTGCCAGCAGCTTATGGGAGACCCCCTACGAGCAGTACTTC. It specifies CASSLWETPYEQYF.

This clone was picked up one time. J is TRBJ2-7 and V is TRBV7-3; no clear D gene. The CDR3 is made up of 13 amino acids. Germline CDR1 reads SGHTA; CDR2 reads FQGTGA. Trimming stripped 5 bases from V and 2 bases from J, with 10 bases between. The DNA for the CDR3 is TGTGCCAGCAGCCAAGACCCGACCTACGAGCAGTACTTC. Residues: CASSQDPTYEQYF.

J is TRBJ2-7 and V is TRBV11-3, with no clear D. The CDR3 length is 13 residues. Germline CDR1 reads SGHNT; CDR2 reads YENEEA. Trimming removed 1 base at V and 3 bases at J, with 7 bases between. In DNA form, the CDR3 reads TGTGCCAGCAGCTTAGTCCCAGGCTACGAGCAGTACTTC. It translates to CASSLVPGYEQYF.

The rearrangement links TRBV5-6 to TRBJ1-6; 9 bases fit TRBD1. Trimming at V came to 3 bases and at J to 17 bases, leaving 15 bases not matched to a gene. Germline lookup yields CDR1 SGHDT and CDR2 YYEEEE. The CDR3 spans 15 residues. The CDR3, as DNA: TGTGCCAGCAGCTCATTAACCGGACAGGGGACCGTATTCCACTTT. The encoded protein is CASSSLTGQGTVFHF.

The V call is TRBV18, the J call TRBJ1-1; D remains unclear. The CDR3 extends over 13 amino acids. V was trimmed by 3 bases and J by 4 bases, leaving 9 bases between them. Per the germline V gene, CDR1 is KGHSH and CDR2 is LQKENI. The CDR3 DNA reads TGTGCCAGCTCACCCCTAGGGAGCACTGAAGCTTTCTTT. Translation: CASSPLGSTEAFF.

This rearrangement joins TRBV9 to TRBJ1-5, with 10 positions matching TRBD1. The CDR3 spans 15 residues. Germline CDR1 is SGDLS and CDR2 is YYNGEE. V shed 3 bases and J 6 bases; nucleotides not matched to a gene: 6. DNA of the CDR3: TGTGCCAGCAGCGCGAGACAGGGGGCCTCTCAGCCCCAGCATTTT. Protein: CASSARQGASQPQHF. Looking up the rest from reference TRBV9 and TRBJ1-5 gives the full variable domain: DSGVTQTPKHLITATGQRVTLRCSPRSGDLSVYWYQQSLDQGLQFLIQYYNGEERAKGNILERFSAQQFPDLHSELNLSSLELGDSALYFCASSARQGASQPQHFGDGTRLSIL.

The rearrangement joins TRBV6-5 to TRBJ1-1; D gene ambiguous. Trimming pared 2 bases from V and 4 bases from J, leaving 14 bases between. The CDR3 has 15 residues. In germline, CDR1 is MNHEY, CDR2 SVGAGI. CDR3: CASSYRGSGITEAFF. In DNA form, the CDR3 reads TGTGCCAGCAGTTACAGAGGGTCCGGGATCACTGAAGCTTTCTTT.

On this clone itself: Within the sample, other DNA sequences also encode this same CDR3. The chain carries TRBV5-1 and TRBJ1-6, with D maybe TRBD1 (5 bases). The CDR3 sequence is 15 residues long. Germline V gives CDR1 SGHRS, CDR2 YFSETQ. V was clipped by 0 bases and J by 7 bases, with 11 bases between them. In DNA form, the CDR3 reads TGCGCCAGCAGCTTGGGTGGCAGGACAAATTCACCCCTCCACTTT. Protein: CASSLGGRTNSPLHF.

This chain links TRBV5-6 with TRBJ2-7, with a possible D match to TRBD2 (6 bases). V was clipped by 0 bases and J by 3 bases, with 10 bases between them. Germline CDR1 is SGHDT and CDR2 is YYEEEE. CDR3 length equals 14 residues. The CDR3 sequence: CASSLGGGVYEQYF. The DNA for the CDR3 is TGTGCCAGCAGCTTGGGGGGCGGGGTCTACGAGCAGTACTTC.

The chain recombines TRBV9 with TRBJ1-2; 8 positions agree with TRBD1. V was clipped by 3 bases and J by 5 bases; unmatched bases: 9. Germline V gene sequence: CDR1 SGDLS, CDR2 YYNGEE. The CDR3 is made up of 15 amino acids. The CDR3 is CASSAGTGSSYGYTF. The CDR3 bases are TGTGCCAGCAGCGCCGGGACAGGATCATCGTATGGCTACACCTTC.

V usage is TRBV5-1 and J usage is TRBJ1-2; D ambiguous. V lost 4 bases to trimming and J lost 8 bases, with 18 bases between them. This CDR3 has 14 amino acids. Germline-derived CDR1 and CDR2 are SGHRS and YFSETQ. The CDR3 DNA is TGCGCCAGCAGCCCTACCCCTGAGGGAAACGGCTACACCTTC. It specifies CASSPTPEGNGYTF.

This rearrangement joins TRBV25-1 to TRBJ1-3; D remains unclear. V was pared by 2 bases and J by 5 bases, with 13 bases between. This CDR3 has 15 residues. Germline CDR1 MGHDK, CDR2 SYGVNS. CDR3 sequence: CASSEPRAGRNTIYF. The CDR3 bases are TGTGCCAGCAGTGAACCTAGGGCAGGAAGAAACACCATATATTTT.

The chain carries TRBV6-9 and TRBJ1-4; weak D call: TRBD1 (6 bases). Germline lookup yields CDR1 MNHGY and CDR2 SVAAGI. V lost 7 bases to trimming and J lost 0 bases, with 6 bases between them. The CDR3 totals 13 residues. The CDR3 is CASNRATNEKLFF. CDR3 DNA sequence: TGTGCCAGCAACAGGGCAACTAATGAAAAACTGTTTTTT.

This chain connects TRBV19 to TRBJ1-5, with a possible D match to TRBD1 (5 bases). Germline loops: CDR1 LNHDA, CDR2 SQIVND (reference sequence). Trimming pared 3 bases from V and 2 bases from J, leaving 11 bases between. The CDR3 runs 15 residues. CDR3 coding DNA: TGTGCCAGTAGTATTTTGGGAGGGGGCAATCAGCCCCAGCATTTT. Translating gives CASSILGGGNQPQHF.

The chain carries TRBV2 and TRBJ2-5; possibly TRBD1 for D (6 bases). The CDR3 is 15 amino acids. Per germline, CDR1 SNHLY and CDR2 FYNNEI. Trimming left V 6 bases short and J 2 bases short, with 16 bases between. The CDR3 reads CASRETGGSQETQYF. The CDR3 coding sequence is TGTGCCAGCAGGGAGACTGGGGGCTCGCAAGAGACCCAGTACTTC.

The J gene is TRBJ1-5, the V gene TRBV9; the match to TRBD1 covers 7 bases. The germline V gene encodes CDR1 SGDLS and CDR2 YYNGEE. V was pared by 4 bases and J by 9 bases, with 13 bases of the junction left unmatched. This CDR3 is built from 15 residues. This CDR3 reads CASSPSGQVVWPQHF. CDR3 nucleotides: TGTGCCAGCAGCCCTAGCGGACAGGTTGTGTGGCCCCAGCATTTT.

The V and J genes are TRBV7-2 and TRBJ2-1; 7 bases map to TRBD2. Germline V gives CDR1 SGHTA, CDR2 FQGNSA. With V trimmed by 2 bases and J by 15 bases, 13 bases remained unmatched. CDR3 length: 14 residues. The CDR3 DNA reads TGTGCCAGCAGCTTAAGTTCGGGGGAGCGGGGTGGGTTCTTC. Translation: CASSLSSGERGGFF.

This chain joins TRBV6-5 and TRBJ2-7; 11 bases fit TRBD1. The CDR3 consists of 14 residues. The V gene end was trimmed by 6 bases and the J gene end by 1 base; junction bases not matched to a gene: 2. The V gene's germline CDR1 is MNHEY and CDR2 SVGAGI. CDR3 bases: TGTGCCAGCAGACGGGACAGGGGGTCCTACGAGCAGTACTTC. Amino acids: CASRRDRGSYEQYF.

The rearrangement links TRBV27 to TRBJ1-5; D is ambiguous. Germline CDR1 MNHEY, CDR2 SMNVEV (reference sequence). The CDR3 has 14 residues. V was pared by 6 bases and J by 4 bases, with 13 bases between. CDR3 region: CASRSGLLNQPQHF. The CDR3 region has the DNA TGTGCCAGCAGATCCGGACTCTTGAATCAGCCCCAGCATTTT.

V and J are TRBV5-1 and TRBJ2-5, with D perhaps matching TRBD1 (6 bases). Germline V gene data show CDR1 as SGHRS and CDR2 as YFSETQ. V was shortened by 4 bases and J by 0 bases, with 13 bases between the two germline ends. This CDR3 region has 15 residues. DNA for the CDR3: TGCGCCAGCAGCCATGGTAGGGGGTACCAAGAGACCCAGTACTTC. Encoded protein: CASSHGRGYQETQYF.

Only a few counts were recorded for this clone. This sequence joins TRBV2 and TRBJ2-2; D might be TRBD2 (5 bases). The CDR3 sequence is 12 residues long. V was shortened by 7 bases and J by 5 bases, with 8 bases between the two germline ends. CDR1 is SNHLY, CDR2 FYNNEI, per germline. The CDR3 loop reads CASTGNTGELFF. The CDR3 nucleotides read TGTGCCAGCACCGGGAATACCGGGGAGCTGTTTTTT.

The chain employs TRBV5-1 and TRBJ1-3, with 10 bases matching TRBD1. This CDR3 contains 17 residues. V shed 2 bases, J shed 4 bases, and the junction held 9 bases outside the gene matches. Germline V lookup: CDR1 SGHRS, CDR2 YFSETQ. In DNA, the CDR3 is TGCGCCAGCAGCTTCTCCACGGGACAGGGGTCAGGAAACACCATATATTTT. Amino acid sequence: CASSFSTGQGSGNTIYF.